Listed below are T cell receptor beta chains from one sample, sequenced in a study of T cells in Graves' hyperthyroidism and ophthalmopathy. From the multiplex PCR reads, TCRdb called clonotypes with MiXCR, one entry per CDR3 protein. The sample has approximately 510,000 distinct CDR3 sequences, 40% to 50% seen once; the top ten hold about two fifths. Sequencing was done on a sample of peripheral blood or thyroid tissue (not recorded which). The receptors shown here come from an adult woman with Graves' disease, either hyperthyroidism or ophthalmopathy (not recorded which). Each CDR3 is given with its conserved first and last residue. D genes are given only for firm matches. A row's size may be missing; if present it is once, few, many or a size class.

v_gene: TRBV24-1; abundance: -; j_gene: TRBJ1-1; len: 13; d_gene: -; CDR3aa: CATSDPSHTEAFF; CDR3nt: TGTGCCACCAGTGATCCCTCTCACACTGAAGCTTTCTTT
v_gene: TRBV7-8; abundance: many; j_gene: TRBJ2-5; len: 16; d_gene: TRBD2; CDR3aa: CASSLGVSGDQETQYF; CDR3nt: TGTGCCAGCAGCTTGGGCGTTAGCGGGGACCAAGAGACCCAGTACTTC
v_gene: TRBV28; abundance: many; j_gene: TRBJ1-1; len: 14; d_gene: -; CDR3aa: CASSPPLDNTEAFF; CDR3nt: TGTGCCAGCAGTCCCCCCCTAGATAACACTGAAGCTTTCTTT
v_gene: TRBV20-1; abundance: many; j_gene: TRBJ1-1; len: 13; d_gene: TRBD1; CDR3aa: CSARQGRGTEAFF; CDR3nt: TGCAGTGCCCGACAGGGAAGGGGAACTGAAGCTTTCTTT
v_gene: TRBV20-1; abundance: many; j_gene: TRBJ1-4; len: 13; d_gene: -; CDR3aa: CSALPATNEKLFF; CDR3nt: TGCAGTGCCTTGCCAGCAACTAATGAAAAACTGTTTTTT
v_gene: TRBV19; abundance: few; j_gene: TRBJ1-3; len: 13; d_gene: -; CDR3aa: CARWRIPGNTIYF; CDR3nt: TGTGCCAGGTGGAGGATACCTGGAAACACCATATATTTT
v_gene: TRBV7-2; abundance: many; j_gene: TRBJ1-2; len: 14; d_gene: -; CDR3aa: CASSLGGETYGYTF; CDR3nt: TGTGCCAGCAGCTTAGGTGGGGAAACCTATGGCTACACCTTC
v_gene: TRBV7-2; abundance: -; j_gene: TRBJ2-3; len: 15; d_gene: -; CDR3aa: CASSLAPSGTDTQYF; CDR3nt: TGTGCCAGCAGCTTAGCGCCTAGCGGCACAGATACGCAGTATTTT
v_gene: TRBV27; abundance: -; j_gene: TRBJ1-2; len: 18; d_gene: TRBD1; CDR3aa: CASRALTGTGGTNYGYTF; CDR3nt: TGTGCCAGCCGTGCCCTTACCGGGACAGGGGGCACTAACTATGGCTACACCTTC
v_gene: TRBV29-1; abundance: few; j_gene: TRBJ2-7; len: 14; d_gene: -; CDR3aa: CASSGATSSYEQYF; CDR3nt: TGTGCCTCCTCAGGGGCCACATCTTCCTACGAGCAGTACTTC
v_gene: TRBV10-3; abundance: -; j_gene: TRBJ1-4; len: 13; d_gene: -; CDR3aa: CAITKDSNEKLFF; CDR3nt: TGTGCCATCACCAAGGACAGTAATGAAAAACTGTTTTTT
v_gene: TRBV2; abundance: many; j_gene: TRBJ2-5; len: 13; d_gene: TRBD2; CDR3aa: CAARVRGSETQYF; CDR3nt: TGTGCCGCCAGGGTACGCGGGAGCGAGACCCAGTACTTC
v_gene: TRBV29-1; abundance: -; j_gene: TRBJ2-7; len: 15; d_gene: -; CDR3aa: CSVEGGSRNSYEQYF; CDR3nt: TGCAGCGTTGAAGGGGGAAGCAGGAACTCCTACGAGCAGTACTTC
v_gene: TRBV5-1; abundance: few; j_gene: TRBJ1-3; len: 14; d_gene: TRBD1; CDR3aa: CASSPTGEANTIYF; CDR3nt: TGCGCCAGCAGCCCGACAGGGGAAGCAAACACCATATATTTT
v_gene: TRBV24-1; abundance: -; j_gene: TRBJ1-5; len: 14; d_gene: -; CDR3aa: CATSHRDSNQPQHF; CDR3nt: TGTGCCACCAGCCACAGGGATAGCAATCAGCCCCAGCATTTT
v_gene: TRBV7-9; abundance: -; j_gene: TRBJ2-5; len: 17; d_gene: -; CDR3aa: CASSLGAGSDVQETQYF; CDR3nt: TGTGCCAGCAGCTTAGGGGCGGGTAGCGACGTCCAAGAGACCCAGTACTTC
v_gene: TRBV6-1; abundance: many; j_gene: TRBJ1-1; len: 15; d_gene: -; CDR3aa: CASSPLQGVGTEAFF; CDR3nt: TGTGCCAGCAGTCCCCTCCAGGGAGTGGGCACTGAAGCTTTCTTT